This TCR beta chain appears in the sequencing data of a study of cytotoxic CD8 clonotypes in ibrutinib-treated CLL. Assay used: immunoSEQ multiplex PCR; TCRdb lists only in-frame clones, some missing. The sample holds approximately 350,000 clones, roughly two thirds seen once. V trimming: 4 bases; J trimming: 2 bases; junction bases outside the gene matches: 3. This CDR3 region has 15 residues. Germline assignment: CDR1 SGHNT and CDR2 YYREEE (reference sequence). A remark on this clone: Other DNA sequences of this sample code for an identical CDR3.

The chain has TRBV5-4 and TRBJ2-7; 13 bases are shared with TRBD2. The sequences come from PBMCs, collected after 36 months of ibrutinib treatment. This TCR was sampled from a human donor with chronic lymphocytic leukemia. The CDR3 here is CASSLGLAGAYEQYF. In DNA, the CDR3 is TGTGCCAGCAGCCTAGGACTAGCGGGGGCCTACGAGCAGTACTTC.